Reported below is one T cell receptor beta chain. As yet, its antigen is unknown. This sample stems from a study of response to subunit inactivated influenza vaccine. Findings of the study overall: New T cells are recruited in small numbers by each seasonal influenza vaccination, according to the authors' suggestion.

Each CDR3 protein is one row after TCRdb ran MiXCR on the RT-PCR reads. Of under 550,000 distinct CDR3 sequences listed, 7.6% were seen once; the top ten hold 10% to 15%. V lost 4 bases and J 2 bases, leaving 14 bases between the germline ends. This CDR3 has 15 amino acids. From germline, CDR1 is LGHDT and CDR2 YNNKEL (reference sequence). This TCR derives from a man aged 50 to 69 who received an inactivated influenza vaccine. The input for sequencing was PBMCs from blood, taken roughly 24 months after vaccination. The V and J genes are TRBV3-1 and TRBJ2-5; D remains unclear. CDR3 DNA sequence: TGTGCCAGCAGCCTTCGGCAGCCAAGACAAGAGACCCAGTACTTC. Encoded protein: CASSLRQPRQETQYF.